This entry lists 15 T cell receptor beta chains sequenced from one sample in a study of tumor-infiltrating lymphocytes in localized non-small cell lung cancer. Data came from immunoSEQ multiplex PCR; TCRdb stores just in-frame clones and leaves some out. In the table there are some 30,000 clones, 75% to 90% of which are singletons. Sequenced: lung tumor tissue. Every receptor here comes from a human donor with non-small cell lung cancer.

CDR3 sequence reads: CAWDRATTEAFF. CDR3 sequence (DNA): TGTGCCTGGGACAGGGCGACCACTGAAGCTTTCTTT. The rearrangement links TRBV30 to TRBJ1-1; TRBD1 matches 7 bases. Germline CDR1 reads GTSNPN; CDR2 reads SVGIG (reference sequence). V lost 5 bases and J lost 4; bases outside the gene matches: 4. The CDR3 consists of 12 residues.

The J gene is TRBJ2-2, the V gene TRBV7-2; no clear D gene. Germline loops: CDR1 SGHTA, CDR2 FQGNSA. The V end was cut by 1 base, the J end by 0 bases, with 12 bases between. The length of the CDR3 is 17 residues. The CDR3 DNA sequence: TGTGCCAGCAGCTTAGTGGTCTCAGCAGCGAACACCGGGGAGCTGTTTTTT. Protein: CASSLVVSAANTGELFF.

The chain is built from TRBV5-1 and TRBJ2-7; TRBD1 matches 9 bases. This CDR3 is built from 15 residues. Losses at the gene ends were 0 bases for V and 4 bases for J; bases not matched to a gene: 5. CDR1 is SGHRS and CDR2 is YFSETQ in the germline V gene. This chain's CDR3 is CASSLEGTGRYEQYF. CDR3 bases: TGCGCCAGCAGCTTGGAAGGGACAGGGAGGTACGAGCAGTACTTC.

The chain recombines TRBV6-6 with TRBJ2-3; D uncertain. There are 16 residues in the CDR3. V lost 0 bases, J lost 3 bases, and 13 bases lay in between. The germline V gene has CDR1 MNHNY and CDR2 SVGAGI (reference sequence). This CDR3 is CASSYSSTLWTDTQYF. The DNA for the CDR3 is TGTGCCAGCAGTTACTCGTCGACCCTGTGGACAGATACGCAGTATTTT.

The chain combines TRBV7-8 with TRBJ1-6; perhaps TRBD1 as D (6 bases). Germline V gene lookup returns CDR1 SGHVS and CDR2 FQNEAQ. Trimming took 5 bases from V and 6 from J, leaving 14 bases between them. The CDR3 loop spans 15 amino acids. CDR3 residues: CASSRPGTLNSPLHF. CDR3 DNA sequence: TGTGCCAGCAGCCGCCCCGGGACACTTAATTCACCCCTCCACTTT. The full variable domain, rest sourced from reference TRBV7-8 and TRBJ1-6, is GAGVSQSPRYKVAKRGQDVALRCDPISGHVSLFWYQQALGQGPEFLTYFQNEAQLDKSGLPSDRFFAERPEGSVSTLKIQRTQQEDSAVYLCASSRPGTLNSPLHFGNGTRLTVT.

This chain joins TRBV13 and TRBJ1-2; TRBD1 agrees at 8 bases. Losses at the gene ends were 1 base for V and 3 bases for J; bases not matched to a gene: 10. From germline, CDR1 is PRHDT and CDR2 FYEKMQ (reference sequence). The CDR3 is 17 residues long. The CDR3 spells CASSLVGGQGADYGYTF. DNA of the CDR3: TGTGCCAGCAGCTTAGTTGGGGGGCAGGGGGCTGACTATGGCTACACCTTC.

The chain employs TRBV6-5 and TRBJ2-1; TRBD1 matches 10 bases. In germline, CDR1 is MNHEY, CDR2 SVGAGI. V shed 4 bases and J 13 bases; nucleotides not matched to a gene: 7. The CDR3 consists of 13 residues. As DNA, the CDR3 is TGTGCCAGCAGTTCACCCGGGACAGGGGTTCAGTTCTTC. Translating gives CASSSPGTGVQFF.

This CDR3 reads CASSPESYEQYF. DNA of the CDR3: TGTGCCAGCTCACCCGAATCCTACGAGCAGTACTTC. The V call is TRBV18, the J call TRBJ2-7, with D hard to call. With 3 bases removed from V and 1 base from J, the gap between germline ends came to 4 bases. CDR1 is KGHSH, CDR2 LQKENI, per germline. CDR3 length: 12 residues.

The CDR3 here is CAISESTGGSTDTQYF. In nucleotides, the CDR3 is TGTGCCATCAGTGAGTCGACCGGTGGGAGCACAGATACGCAGTATTTT. This chain joins TRBV10-3 and TRBJ2-3; D ambiguous. The CDR3 has 16 residues. The V gene lost 0 bases and the J gene lost 0 bases, with 10 bases spanning the gap. Germline CDR1 and CDR2: ENHRY and SYGVKD.

J is TRBJ2-5 and V is TRBV27; D tentatively reads TRBD1 or TRBD2 (7 bases each). V was shortened by 5 bases and J by 13 bases, with 23 bases between the two germline ends. The CDR3 sequence is 14 residues long. Germline V lookup: CDR1 MNHEY, CDR2 SMNVEV (reference sequence). Here the CDR3 reads CASSPRRGRGLLYF. As DNA, the CDR3 is TGTGCCAGCAGTCCACGGAGGGGGCGGGGGCTTTTGTACTTC.

A single count supports this clone. This sequence joins TRBV27 and TRBJ2-7; a possible D gene is TRBD2 (6 bases). CDR1 is MNHEY, CDR2 SMNVEV, per germline (reference sequence). The germline V and J ends were trimmed by 5 bases and 4 bases, with 21 bases remaining between them. The CDR3 loop spans 16 amino acids. CDR3: CASSAGTSVGKYEQYF. CDR3 nucleotides: TGTGCCAGCAGTGCGGGGACGTCGGTGGGGAAATACGAGCAGTACTTC.

CDR3: CATSRAKGSGQPQHF. CDR3 bases: TGTGCCACCAGCAGAGCTAAGGGGTCGGGGCAGCCCCAGCATTTT. The gene calls are TRBV15 and TRBJ1-5; possibly TRBD1 for D (5 bases). With 1 base removed from V and 7 bases from J, the gap between germline ends came to 14 bases. The CDR3 has 15 residues. The germline V gene has CDR1 LNHNV and CDR2 YYDKDF (reference sequence).

DNA of the CDR3: TGTGCCAGTACCGTTTCGGCGGGTCGTGGCTACACCTTC. Protein product: CASTVSAGRGYTF. This chain links TRBV19 with TRBJ1-2; no clear D. The CDR3 contains 13 residues. The germline CDR1 and CDR2 sequences are LNHDA and SQIVND (reference sequence). V was trimmed by 7 bases and J by 7 bases, leaving 16 bases between them.

The V and J genes are TRBV5-1 and TRBJ1-4, with a tentative D call TRBD1 (5 bases). From germline, CDR1 is SGHRS and CDR2 YFSETQ. CDR3 length: 14 amino acids. The V end lost 4 bases, the J end lost 4 bases, and 11 bases lay between the germline ends. The CDR3 DNA reads TGCGCCAGCAGCCAGGGTGTAGGTAATGAAAAACTGTTTTTT. Translated: CASSQGVGNEKLFF.

This chain uses TRBV4-3 with TRBJ1-1; 7 bases fit TRBD1. Germline V CDR1 and CDR2: LGHNA, YSLEER. This CDR3 has 13 amino acids. Unmatched junction bases numbered 4, after V lost 6 bases and J lost 3 bases. The CDR3, as DNA: TGCGCCAGCAGTATCAGGGGGGACACTGAAGCTTTCTTT. It specifies CASSIRGDTEAFF.